Presented here are 4 T cell receptor beta chains from one specimen sequenced in a study of blood T cell repertoires in COVID-19. TCRdb's copy holds only in-frame clones and misses some; the assay was immunoSEQ multiplex PCR. The sample has about 220,000 clones, approximately 83% seen once. Sequencing was performed on peripheral blood. These receptors came from an older woman with acute or convalescent COVID-19.

The V gene is TRBV5-1, the J gene TRBJ1-5; 9 positions match TRBD1. J gave up 5 bases and V 0 bases, and 6 bases lay outside the gene matches. Germline V lookup: CDR1 SGHRS, CDR2 YFSETQ. The CDR3 contains 16 residues. CDR3 coding DNA: TGCGCCAGCAGCTTGGCTCCGGGACAGGGATATCAGCCCCAGCATTTT. It is translated as CASSLAPGQGYQPQHF.

The gene calls are TRBV19 and TRBJ1-1; no reliable D call. Germline V gene lookup returns CDR1 LNHDA and CDR2 SQIVND (reference sequence). The ends were cut back, 7 bases at V and 5 bases at J, with 14 bases in the middle. The CDR3 sequence is 13 residues long. CDR3 in amino acids: CASTETDGTEAFF. In DNA, the CDR3 is TGTGCCAGTACCGAGACTGATGGGACTGAAGCTTTCTTT.

J is TRBJ1-1 and V is TRBV7-9; D uncertain. The V gene's germline CDR1 is SEHNR and CDR2 FQNEAQ (reference sequence). The length of the CDR3 is 13 residues. V was trimmed by 7 bases and J by 4 bases, leaving 13 bases between them. The CDR3 reads CASTPPARTEAFF. The CDR3, as DNA: TGTGCCAGCACGCCCCCTGCGCGCACTGAAGCTTTCTTT.

This clone has a handful of counts. The rearrangement joins TRBV9 to TRBJ2-7; TRBD1 matches at 7 bases. CDR1 is SGDLS, CDR2 YYNGEE, per germline. With V trimmed by 0 bases and J by 6 bases, 6 bases remained unmatched. CDR3 size: 14 residues. The CDR3 DNA follows: TGTGCCAGCAGCGTAGGTGGTACAGGGGTCGAGCAGTACTTC. This gives the protein CASSVGGTGVEQYF.